These T cell receptor beta chains were read from a single sample in a study of blood T cell repertoires in COVID-19. The method was immunoSEQ multiplex PCR; TCRdb's version includes in-frame clones alone and lacks a portion of them. The table lists roughly 100,000 clones, around 85% of them singletons. Specimen: peripheral blood. The source is an elderly woman with active or convalescent COVID-19. Each CDR3 is given with its conserved first and last residue. The D gene is left open where the match is weak. Not all rows give a size; the values are once, few, many and, for expanded clones, a class.

D gene,V gene,J gene,clone size,CDR3 protein,CDR3 DNA
-,TRBV7-9,TRBJ2-3,-,CASSLSIGEADTQYF,TGTGCCAGCAGCTTATCTATAGGGGAAGCAGATACGCAGTATTTT
-,TRBV2,TRBJ2-2,-,CAITGTPTNTGELFF,TGTGCCATAACCGGGACACCCACGAACACCGGGGAGCTGTTTTTT
-,TRBV7-9,TRBJ2-7,-,CASSRGLQSYEQYF,TGTGCCAGCAGCCGGGGACTCCAATCCTACGAGCAGTACTTC
TRBD1,TRBV7-9,TRBJ1-4,few,CASSLGGQINEKLFF,TGTGCCAGCAGCTTAGGGGGACAGATTAATGAAAAACTGTTTTTT
-,TRBV5-6,TRBJ2-3,-,CASSLAHPQDTQYF,TGTGCCAGCAGCTTGGCACACCCCCAGGATACGCAGTATTTT
TRBD1,TRBV12-3/TRBV12-4,TRBJ2-7,-,CASSLTGPYEQYF,TGTGCCAGCAGCTTGACAGGGCCCTACGAGCAGTACTTC
-,TRBV9,TRBJ2-1,-,CASSNRQALFWYNEQFF,TGTGCCAGCAGCAACAGACAGGCTCTATTTTGGTACAATGAGCAGTTCTTC
-,TRBV15,TRBJ2-6,-,CATSSPGGSGANVLTF,TGTGCCACCAGCTCCCCAGGGGGGTCTGGGGCCAACGTCCTGACTTTC
-,TRBV11-1,TRBJ2-3,-,CASSGDGLSTDTQYF,TGTGCCAGCAGCGGTGACGGACTTAGCACAGATACGCAGTATTTT
TRBD1,TRBV7-9,TRBJ2-5,medium-sized,CASSWGQGIAETQYF,TGTGCCAGCAGTTGGGGACAGGGGATTGCGGAGACCCAGTACTTC
TRBD1,TRBV28,TRBJ1-6,-,CASSPGQGLSGSSPLHF,TGTGCCAGCAGTCCCGGACAGGGCCTATCCGGGAGTTCACCCCTCCACTTT
-,TRBV3-1/TRBV3-2,TRBJ2-1,once,CASSQAGYNEQFF,TGTGCCAGCAGCCAAGCCGGGTACAATGAGCAGTTCTTC
-,TRBV9,TRBJ1-1,-,CASSVDYWNTEAFF,TGTGCCAGCAGCGTCGATTACTGGAACACTGAAGCTTTCTTT
-,TRBV2,TRBJ1-1,-,CASSEPGLGAFF,TGTGCCAGCAGTGAACCGGGGTTGGGAGCTTTCTTT
TRBD2,TRBV19,TRBJ2-7,-,CASRRASGAYEQYF,TGTGCCAGTAGAAGGGCTAGCGGGGCCTACGAGCAGTACTTC
-,TRBV2,TRBJ2-3,-,CASIEGFTDTQYF,TGTGCCAGCATCGAGGGATTTACAGATACGCAGTATTTT
TRBD1,TRBV3-1/TRBV3-2,TRBJ1-6,-,CASSPTQGASYNSPLHF,TGTGCCAGCAGCCCCACTCAGGGGGCGTCCTATAATTCACCCCTCCACTTT
-,TRBV7-3,TRBJ2-1,few,CASSLLVTGLSDEQFF,TGTGCCAGCAGCTTACTTGTCACCGGACTGAGTGATGAGCAGTTCTTC
-,TRBV9,TRBJ2-3,-,CASSVAPVTDTQYF,TGTGCCAGCAGCGTAGCACCGGTGACAGATACGCAGTATTTT
TRBD1,TRBV6-5,TRBJ1-1,-,CASSYSTGAGTEAFF,TGTGCCAGCAGTTACTCGACAGGGGCCGGCACTGAAGCTTTCTTT
-,TRBV5-1,TRBJ2-5,once,CASSLMLGGQETQYF,TGCGCCAGCAGCTTGATGCTGGGGGGCCAAGAGACCCAGTACTTC
TRBD1,TRBV6-2/TRBV6-3,TRBJ1-4,-,CASSPGQSNEKLFF,TGTGCCAGCAGTCCGGGACAGTCGAATGAAAAACTGTTTTTT
-,TRBV7-2,TRBJ1-2,-,CASSLLVDPQGNYGYTF,TGTGCCAGCAGCTTACTGGTCGACCCCCAGGGTAACTATGGCTACACCTTC
TRBD1,TRBV5-1,TRBJ1-4,-,CASSQGDSREKLFF,TGCGCCAGCAGCCAGGGGGATAGCAGAGAAAAACTGTTTTTT
-,TRBV2,TRBJ1-5,-,CASSAQAQGGGAQHF,TGTGCCAGCAGTGCACAAGCGCAGGGTGGAGGGGCCCAGCATTTT
-,TRBV7-2,TRBJ2-5,-,CASSFWSGSETQYF,TGTGCCAGCAGCTTCTGGTCCGGGAGTGAGACCCAGTACTTC
-,TRBV19,TRBJ1-2,-,CASSLGQTNYGYTF,TGTGCCAGCTCCTTGGGGCAGACTAACTATGGCTACACCTTC
-,TRBV29-1,TRBJ1-1,-,CSVDRSLNTEAFF,TGCAGCGTCGACAGGTCGCTGAACACTGAAGCTTTCTTT
TRBD1,TRBV5-8,TRBJ2-2,-,CASSLVHRGTGELFF,TGTGCCAGCAGCTTGGTTCACAGGGGGACCGGGGAGCTGTTTTTT
-,TRBV30,TRBJ2-2,-,CAWSVGVLPTGELFF,TGTGCCTGGAGTGTAGGGGTACTCCCCACCGGGGAGCTGTTTTTT
-,TRBV5-4,TRBJ2-7,few,CASSLLSNEQYF,TGTGCCAGCAGCTTGCTTAGCAACGAGCAGTACTTC
TRBD2,TRBV27,TRBJ2-1,-,CASRKMGLADEQFF,TGTGCCAGCAGGAAAATGGGACTAGCGGATGAGCAGTTCTTC
-,TRBV11-2,TRBJ2-1,-,CASSLDTSGSGNEQFF,TGTGCCAGCAGCTTAGATACAAGCGGATCGGGCAATGAGCAGTTCTTC
-,TRBV10-3,TRBJ2-5,-,CAISETGTQEETQYF,TGTGCCATCAGTGAAACCGGGACACAAGAAGAGACCCAGTACTTC
-,TRBV28,TRBJ1-5,-,CASSLQHNQPQHF,TGTGCCAGCAGTTTACAACACAATCAGCCCCAGCATTTT